This entry features one TCR beta chain sequence. Its antigen is undetermined. Each sample yielded roughly 92,000 assayed TCR templates. The repertoire was sequenced with immunoSEQ multiplex PCR; TCRdb's copy has only in-frame clones and lacks some. Among 75,000 to 100,000 clones listed, 85% to 95% were seen once. The data stem from a study of siplizumab effects on memory and regulatory T cells. Regarding the study as a whole: Unstimulated subsets accounted for the mapping of only a minor share of the clones that were alloreactive.

Germline CDR1 reads MNHEY; CDR2 reads SVGAGI. This CDR3 region has 14 residues. V shed 7 bases and J shed 6 bases, with 19 bases lying between them. This TCR was recovered from a human donor in good health. Sequences were obtained from non-Treg CD4+ T cells sorted from blood. This rearrangement joins TRBV6-5 to TRBJ2-7; D unclear. CDR3 nucleotides: TGTGCCAGCAAACGGGTTACGATGAATCGCGAGCAGTACTTC. It translates to CASKRVTMNREQYF.